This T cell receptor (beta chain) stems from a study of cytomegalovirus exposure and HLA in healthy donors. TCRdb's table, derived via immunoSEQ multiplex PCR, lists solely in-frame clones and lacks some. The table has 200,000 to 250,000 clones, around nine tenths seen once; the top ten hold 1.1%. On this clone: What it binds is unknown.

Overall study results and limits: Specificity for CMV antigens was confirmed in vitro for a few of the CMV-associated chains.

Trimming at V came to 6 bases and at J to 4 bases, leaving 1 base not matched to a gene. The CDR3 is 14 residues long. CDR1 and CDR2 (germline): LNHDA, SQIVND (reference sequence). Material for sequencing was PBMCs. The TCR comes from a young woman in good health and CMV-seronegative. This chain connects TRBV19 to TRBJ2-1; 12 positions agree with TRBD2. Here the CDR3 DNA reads TGTGCCAGTAGGACTAGCGGGAGTTACAATGAGCAGTTCTTC. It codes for CASRTSGSYNEQFF.